This T cell receptor beta chain was profiled in a study of shared clonotypes between healthy human individuals. Profiled with immunoSEQ multiplex PCR; TCRdb holds only in-frame clones, not every one. The table lists millions of clones, just over 90% of them singletons. Study-wide points: Deeper or shallower sequencing was expected to change how clonotypes are shared among donors. For sorted subsets, rarefaction showed incomplete sequencing despite large depth.

The donors were adults (healthy and HIV-negative) with no recent acute infections or vaccinations. Of note for this clone: Its antigen is currently unknown.

Trimming shortened V by 8 bases and J by 2 bases, and 20 bases separated the two germline ends. The CDR3 covers 16 residues. Germline V gene data show CDR1 as WNHNN and CDR2 as SYGVQD (reference sequence). The gene calls are TRBV10-1 and TRBJ2-3; D possibly matches TRBD1 or TRBD2 (5 bases each). The TCR was taken from a man between 18 and 35 years old in good health. The specimen was naive CD4+ T cells sorted from blood. The subset was: CD45RA+ positively selected. CDR3 nucleotide sequence: TGCGCCAGCTCTGCCGGGACCCCAATACCCACAGATACGCAGTATTTT. Translating gives CASSAGTPIPTDTQYF.